This T cell receptor beta chain is from a study of shared clonotypes between healthy human individuals. This table comes from immunoSEQ multiplex PCR, and its TCRdb copy is limited to in-frame clones, with some not included. The sample includes around 2.1 million clones, roughly 95% of them seen just once. A single count supports this clone. With 1 base removed from V and 8 bases from J, the gap between germline ends came to 21 bases. Germline loops: CDR1 SNHLY, CDR2 FYNNEI. CDR3 length equals 17 residues. The rearrangement joins TRBV2 to TRBJ2-1; no clear D. This sequence was found in a man aged 18 to 30 in good health. The sequencing input was naive CD4+ T cells sorted from blood. Indicated subset: CD45RA+ positively selected. Here the CDR3 DNA reads TGTGCCAGCAGTGAAGAGGAGATCTGGGCTATCCCCTATGAGCAGTTCTTC. This gives the protein CASSEEEIWAIPYEQFF. Full variable domain (rest looked up from reference TRBV2 and TRBJ2-1): EPEVTQTPSHQVTQMGQEVILRCVPISNHLYFYWYRQILGQKVEFLVSFYNNEISEKSEIFDDQFSVERPDGSNFTLKIRSTKLEDSAMYFCASSEEEIWAIPYEQFFGPGTRLTVL.